This is a list of T cell receptor beta chains from one sample in a study of CD8+ T cells in alopecia areata. Data came from immunoSEQ multiplex PCR; TCRdb stores just in-frame clones and leaves some out. This table has 210,000 or so clones, under 70% appearing once. This sample comprised CD4+ T cells sorted from blood, obtained at week 44, from a patient treated with tofacitinib. The receptors were gathered from a human donor with alopecia areata. Both conserved end residues are part of each CDR3. D genes are given only for firm matches.

d_call	v_call	j_call	cdr3_length	cdr3_nt	cdr3_aa
-	TRBV7-2	TRBJ1-6	16	TGTGCCAGCAGCACCTATACGGGACAAAGGGGTTCACCCCTCCACTTT	CASSTYTGQRGSPLHF
-	TRBV14	TRBJ1-5	13	TGTGCCAGCAGCCTCGGGGCTGGTCAGCCCCAGCATTTT	CASSLGAGQPQHF
-	TRBV20-1	TRBJ1-1	11	TGCAGTGCTAGACAATACACTGAAGCTTTCTTT	CSARQYTEAFF
TRBD1	TRBV10-2	TRBJ2-6	17	TGCGCCAGCAGTGAGCCGGGACAGGGCCGAGGGGCCAACGTCCTGACTTTC	CASSEPGQGRGANVLTF
-	TRBV29-1	TRBJ2-5	11	TGCAGCGTTGTCTCGAAGTTAGACCAGTACTTC	CSVVSKLDQYF
-	TRBV4-1	TRBJ1-1	14	TGCGCCAGCAGCCAAGAAGAGGGGTTAGGTGAAGCTTTCTTT	CASSQEEGLGEAFF
TRBD2	TRBV7-2	TRBJ2-7	14	TGTGCCAGCAGCATCAGCGGGGGGTCCCACGAGCAGTACTTC	CASSISGGSHEQYF
TRBD1	TRBV30	TRBJ1-5	15	TGTGCCTGGAGCCGGGACAGGGGCTCTAATCAGCCCCAGCATTTT	CAWSRDRGSNQPQHF
-	TRBV30	TRBJ1-2	12	TGTGCCTGGAGTGGGGGTTCAGGAGGCTACACCTTC	CAWSGGSGGYTF
TRBD1	TRBV30	TRBJ2-1	15	TGTGCCTGGAGTGCCCCGGGCAGGGGGCGAGCCAGTGGGATCTTC	CAWSAPGRGRASGIF